This note documents a single TCR beta chain sequence. PCR involved 60 Vbeta and 13 Jbeta primers. Method: immunoSEQ multiplex PCR; TCRdb's copy keeps in-frame clones and lacks some. The sample carries 150,000 to 200,000 clones, roughly 85% recorded once. The sample comes from a study of cytomegalovirus exposure and HLA in healthy donors. CDR3 length: 19 amino acids. Germline V gives CDR1 SGHRS, CDR2 YFSETQ. J lost 4 bases, V lost 0 bases, and 19 bases had no gene match. The sequence derives from a boy younger than 10 in good health and CMV-seronegative. The chain combines TRBV5-1 with TRBJ2-7; 7 nucleotides agree with TRBD2. The sample consisted of PBMCs. The CDR3 protein is CASSLVSLAEWGVGYEQYF. CDR3 nucleotides: TGCGCCAGCAGCTTGGTTAGCCTAGCGGAGTGGGGGGTAGGATACGAGCAGTACTTC.